Only a few counts were recorded for the clone carrying this T cell receptor beta chain. Other DNA sequences in this specimen translate into the identical CDR3. This record belongs to a study of shared clonotypes between healthy human individuals. Per sorted-subset replicate PCR, input was 150 to 250 ng DNA, representing about 32,000 T cell genomes. Profiled with immunoSEQ multiplex PCR; TCRdb holds only in-frame clones, not every one. The table lists 2 million to 2.5 million clones, about 95% of them singletons. The naive CD8 fraction comprised CD45RO-negative cells positively selected for CCR7 and excluded terminally differentiated effector memory CD45RA+ cells. Germline V gene lookup returns CDR1 SGHNT and CDR2 YYREEE (reference sequence). This CDR3 contains 13 residues. V shed 0 bases and J shed 3 bases, with 4 bases lying between them.

V and J are TRBV5-4 and TRBJ1-5, with no clear D. Sequencing used naive CD8+ T cells sorted from blood. The receptor comes from a man younger than 30 in good health. The DNA of the CDR3 is TGTGCCAGCAGCTTGGGCCCCAATCAGCCCCAGCATTTT. This gives the protein CASSLGPNQPQHF.